This T cell receptor beta chain was documented in a study of OX40 agonist ivuxolimab in advanced cancers. Method: immunoSEQ multiplex PCR; TCRdb's copy keeps in-frame clones and lacks some. The sample carries about 50,000 clones, approximately 86% recorded once. Patients were ineligible given autoimmune disease history or systemic immunosuppression. The germline gives CDR1 SGHVS, CDR2 FNYEAQ. CDR3 length: 17 residues. With 5 bases removed from V and 2 bases from J, the gap between germline ends came to 21 bases. The source is an adult with an advanced solid tumor such as melanoma, head and neck, liver or kidney cancer. The sequencing used CD4+ or CD8+ T cells sorted from blood, collected in a trial of the OX40 agonist ivuxolimab. The chain joins TRBV7-6 to TRBJ2-5; TRBD1 is a possible D gene (5 bases). This chain's CDR3 is CASSAQGGTVKQETQYF. DNA for the CDR3: TGTGCCAGCAGCGCGCAGGGTGGAACCGTAAAACAAGAGACCCAGTACTTC.